This TCR beta chain emerged from a study of T cells in Graves' hyperthyroidism and ophthalmopathy. TCR beta CDR3 regions were amplified from RNA transcripts. Initially, a first-round RT-PCR of the TCR CDR3 employed the HTBI primer set. TCRdb reprocessed the multiplex PCR reads via MiXCR and lists one record per CDR3 protein. The table includes 310,000 or so distinct CDR3 sequences, 15% to 20% detected once. Duration under 3 months, a NOSPECS grade of at least 4, and a Clinical Activity Score of at least 3 characterized the ophthalmopathy patients. In this sample, this clonotype turned up many times. Per germline, CDR1 SGHTA and CDR2 FQGNSA. V was shortened by 4 bases and J by 5 bases, with 11 bases between the two germline ends. The CDR3 extends over 13 amino acids.

The sequencing sample was made of blood. V is TRBV7-2 and J is TRBJ1-1; unclear D gene. The origin of this receptor is a woman aged 60 to 75 with Graves' ophthalmopathy. The CDR3 nucleotides read TGTGCCAGCAGCTCACGGTTTCCAACTGAAGCTTTCTTT. Translating it yields CASSSRFPTEAFF.